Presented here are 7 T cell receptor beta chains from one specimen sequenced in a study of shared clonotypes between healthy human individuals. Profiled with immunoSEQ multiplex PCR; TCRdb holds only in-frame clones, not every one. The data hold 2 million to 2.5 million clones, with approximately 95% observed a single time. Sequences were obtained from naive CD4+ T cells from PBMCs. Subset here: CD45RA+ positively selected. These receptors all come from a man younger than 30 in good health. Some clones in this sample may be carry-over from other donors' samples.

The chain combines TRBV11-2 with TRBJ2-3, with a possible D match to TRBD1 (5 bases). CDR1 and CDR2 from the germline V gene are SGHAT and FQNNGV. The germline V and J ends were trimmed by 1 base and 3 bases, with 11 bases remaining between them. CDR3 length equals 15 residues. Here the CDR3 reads CASSLAQGATDTQYF. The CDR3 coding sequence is TGTGCCAGCAGCTTAGCGCAGGGTGCGACAGATACGCAGTATTTT.

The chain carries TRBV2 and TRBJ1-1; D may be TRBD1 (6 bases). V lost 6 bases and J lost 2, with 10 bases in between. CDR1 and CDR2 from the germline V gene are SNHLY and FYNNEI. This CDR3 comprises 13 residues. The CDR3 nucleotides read TGTGCCAGCAGAGGACAGTCAAACACTGAAGCTTTCTTT. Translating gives CASRGQSNTEAFF.

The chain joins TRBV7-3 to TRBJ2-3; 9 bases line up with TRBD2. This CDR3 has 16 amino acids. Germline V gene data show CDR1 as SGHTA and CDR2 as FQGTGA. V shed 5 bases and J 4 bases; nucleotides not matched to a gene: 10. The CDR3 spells CASSPSFAGGADTQYF. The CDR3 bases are TGTGCCAGCAGCCCCTCCTTTGCGGGAGGGGCAGATACGCAGTATTTT.

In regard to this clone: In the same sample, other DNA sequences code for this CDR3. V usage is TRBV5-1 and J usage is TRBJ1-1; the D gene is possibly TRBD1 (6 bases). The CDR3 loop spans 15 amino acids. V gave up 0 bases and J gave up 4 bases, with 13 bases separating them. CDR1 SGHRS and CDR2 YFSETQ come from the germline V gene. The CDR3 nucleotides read TGCGCCAGCAGCTTGGGAGCAGGGGCTGGCACTGAAGCTTTCTTT. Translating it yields CASSLGAGAGTEAFF.

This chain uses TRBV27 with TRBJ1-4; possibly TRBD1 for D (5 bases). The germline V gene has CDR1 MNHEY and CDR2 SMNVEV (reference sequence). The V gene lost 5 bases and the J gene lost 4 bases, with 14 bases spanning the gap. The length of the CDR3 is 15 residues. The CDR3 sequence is CASSLLGALNEKLFF. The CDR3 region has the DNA TGTGCCAGCAGTCTCCTAGGGGCACTTAATGAAAAACTGTTTTTT.

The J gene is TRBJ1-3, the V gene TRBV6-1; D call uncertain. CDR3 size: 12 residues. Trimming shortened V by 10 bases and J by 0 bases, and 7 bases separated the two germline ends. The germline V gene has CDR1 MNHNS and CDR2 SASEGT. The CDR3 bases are TGTGCCACCTCCTCCTCTGGAAACACCATATATTTT. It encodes CATSSSGNTIYF.

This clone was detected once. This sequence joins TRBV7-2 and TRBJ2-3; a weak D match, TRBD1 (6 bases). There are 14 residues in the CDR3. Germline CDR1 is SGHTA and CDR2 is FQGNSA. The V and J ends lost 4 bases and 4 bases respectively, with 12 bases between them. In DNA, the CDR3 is TGTGCCAGCAGCTCGGACAGTTTCGCAGATACGCAGTATTTT. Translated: CASSSDSFADTQYF. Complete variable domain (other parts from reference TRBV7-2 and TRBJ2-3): GAGVSQSPSNKVTEKGKDVELRCDPISGHTALYWYRQSLGQGLEFLIYFQGNSAPDKSGLPSDRFSAERTGGSVSTLTIQRTQQEDSAVYLCASSSDSFADTQYFGPGTRLTVL.